What follows is one T cell receptor (beta chain) and its context. Its cognate antigen has yet to be identified. The record has no base qualities; no much larger clone is one base away. Reading from cysteine to phenylalanine, the CDR3 counts 13 amino acids. Only CDR3 DNA is held: 39 bases, read in frame from base 1. At the junction V is shortened by 2 bases and J by 6 bases, with 12 bases in between. According to the germline V gene, CDR1 reads SGHTS and CDR2 reads YDEGEE. The source of the sample is a study of shared clonotypes between healthy human individuals (dated by TCRdb to the early 2020s). Describing the broader study: The cohort included a few men and two women between 18 and 49 years of age. For each donor, CD4 naive and CD4 memory were each run on three plates, CD8 naive on two plates, and CD8 memory on one plate. The study deeply sequenced blood TCR repertoires of about five healthy adults to estimate repertoire size and the extent of clonotype sharing between individuals. Libraries were prepared and TCR repertoires were sequenced by different laboratories using diverse techniques, in order to increase sequencing depth and limit assay-specific biases. Leukapheresis yielded between about 0.85 and 10 billion PBMCs per donor. Study-wide findings and limitations: Rarefaction of sorted-subset datasets indicated incomplete sequencing despite the large sequencing depth. Estimated clonotype richness was generally larger for naive than for memory subsets. Sampling was restricted to blood, and TCR repertoires in tissues likely differ from the TCR repertoires found in blood. Sharing across a handful of donors was observed for approximately 5% of naive CD4, under 4% of naive CD8, about 2.3% of memory CD4, and roughly 0.4% of memory CD8 clonotypes. Pairwise subsampling indicated that sequencing depth was expected to affect the degree of clonotype sharing among donors. Because the study included a small number of donors, the genetic and exposure-history diversity represented was limited. Higher generation probabilities were observed for clonotypes shared by all four sorted-subset donors than for non-shared clonotypes.

Donors were healthy HIV-negative adults with no recently reported acute infections or vaccinations. Only Caucasian adults living in Nashville, Tennessee, USA were represented among the donors. CD8 memory samples consisted of magnetically selected CD45RO+ cells combined with CCR7-negative CD45RA+ effector memory (TemRA) cells. Blood was obtained by leukapheresis, after which PBMCs were separated by Ficoll-Histopaque density gradient centrifugation and cryopreserved in liquid nitrogen vapor phase. Analytical flow cytometry was used to check the purity and quantity of every magnetically sorted T cell population. Each sorted fraction had its genomic DNA isolated and then quantified by UV absorbance on a Nanodrop 2000c. Using the deep immunoSEQ assay, TCR CDR3 regions were amplified from genomic DNA by multiplex PCR. For each cell subset, the extracted genomic DNA was distributed evenly across all wells of several immunoSEQ 96-well plates, and each plate served as one replicate. For sorted subsets, each replicate PCR was loaded with about 200 ng genomic DNA, equivalent to 25,000 to 35,000 T cell genomes. Purified libraries were quantified with a Qubit 3.0 fluorometer, sized on a Bioanalyzer 2100, and re-quantified with the KAPA Library Quantification kit. Every immunoSEQ 96-well plate was sequenced on a separate single-read 150-cycle Illumina NextSeq 550 flow cell. Turning to the authors' computational methods: Because only junctional sequences without quality scores were contained in the immunoSEQ output, filtering matching that applied to full-length reads could not be performed. Sequences were annotated with PyIR, a Python wrapper for IgBLAST v1.9, using IMGT germline references to assign V/J genes and CDR3. Reads were removed for weak V/J assignments (E-value above 1e-6), missing CDR3, stop codons, out-of-frame junctions, or ambiguous translated residues. V3J clonotypes were defined as sequences sharing an identical inferred V gene, J gene, and CDR3 amino acid sequence. The percentage overlap between two repertoires was calculated by dividing the number of shared unique clonotypes by the size of the smaller repertoire. Richness of each repertoire was evaluated using RTK rarefaction, the Chao1 estimator, and Recon v2.1 estimates of unobserved clonotypes. OLGA was used to compute generation probabilities for all TCRbeta clonotypes that the gDNA method yielded from several donors. In its TCRdb copy, this immuneACCESS table keeps in-frame sequences only and misses some clones. Where compared with another copy, unresolved V genes explain less than half of these, and the others have no known cause. That table supplies the V and J calls and clone size; D and trimming were determined from the DNA. This sample is represented by some 380,000 clones; around 96% of them were singletons. The top ten hold 0.32% of the sample.

Material for sequencing was memory CD8+ T cells sorted from blood. Taken with the paper, the label for cell subset or site translates to: CD45RO+ cells pooled with CCR7-negative TemRA cells. The source of this sequence is a man between 25 and 39 years old in good health. This receptor chain uses TRBV5-8 and TRBJ2-7; a confident D gene designation cannot be given. The DNA sequence reads TGTGCCAGCAGCTTAGTAACCTTTTCCGAGCAGTACTTC. It is translated as CASSLVTFSEQYF.